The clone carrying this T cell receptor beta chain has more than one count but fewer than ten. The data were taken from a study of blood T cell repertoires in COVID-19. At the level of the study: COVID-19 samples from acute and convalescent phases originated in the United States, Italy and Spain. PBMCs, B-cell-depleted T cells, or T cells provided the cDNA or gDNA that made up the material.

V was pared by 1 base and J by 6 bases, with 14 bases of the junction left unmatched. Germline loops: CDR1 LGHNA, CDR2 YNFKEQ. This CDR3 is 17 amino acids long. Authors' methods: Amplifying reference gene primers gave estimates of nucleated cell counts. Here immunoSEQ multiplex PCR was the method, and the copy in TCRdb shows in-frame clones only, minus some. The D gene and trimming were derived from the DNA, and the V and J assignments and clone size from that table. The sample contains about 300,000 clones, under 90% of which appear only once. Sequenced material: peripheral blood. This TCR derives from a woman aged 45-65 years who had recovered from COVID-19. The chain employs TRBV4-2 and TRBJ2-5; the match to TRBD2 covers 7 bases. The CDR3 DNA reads TGTGCCAGCAGCCAAGGGCCGGCGGGAGCGGAGGGCAAGACCCAGTACTTC. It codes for CASSQGPAGAEGKTQYF.